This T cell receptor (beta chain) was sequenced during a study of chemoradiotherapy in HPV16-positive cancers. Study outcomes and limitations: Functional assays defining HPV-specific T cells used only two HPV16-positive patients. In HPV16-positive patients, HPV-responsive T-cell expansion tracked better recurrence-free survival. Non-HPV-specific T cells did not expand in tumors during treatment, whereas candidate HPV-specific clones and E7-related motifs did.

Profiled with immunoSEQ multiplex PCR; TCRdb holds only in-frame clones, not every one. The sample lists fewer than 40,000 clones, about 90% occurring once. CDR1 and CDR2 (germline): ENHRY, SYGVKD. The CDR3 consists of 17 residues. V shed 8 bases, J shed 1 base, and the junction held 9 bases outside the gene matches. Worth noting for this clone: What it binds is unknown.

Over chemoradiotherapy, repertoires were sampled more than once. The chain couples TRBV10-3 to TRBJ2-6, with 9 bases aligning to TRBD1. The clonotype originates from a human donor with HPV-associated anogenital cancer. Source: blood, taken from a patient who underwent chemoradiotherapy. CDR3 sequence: CAIQRGQGYSGANVLTF. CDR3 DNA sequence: TGTGCCATCCAGCGGGGACAGGGATATTCTGGGGCCAACGTCCTGACTTTC.